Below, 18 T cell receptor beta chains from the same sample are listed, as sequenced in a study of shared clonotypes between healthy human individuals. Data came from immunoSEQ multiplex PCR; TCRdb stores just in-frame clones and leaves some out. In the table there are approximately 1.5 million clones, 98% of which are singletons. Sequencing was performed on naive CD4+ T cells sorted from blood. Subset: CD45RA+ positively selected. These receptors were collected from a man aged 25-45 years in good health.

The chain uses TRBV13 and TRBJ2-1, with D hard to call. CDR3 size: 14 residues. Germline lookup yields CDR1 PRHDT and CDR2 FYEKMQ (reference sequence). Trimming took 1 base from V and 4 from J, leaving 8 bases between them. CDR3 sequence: CASSLVARYNEQFF. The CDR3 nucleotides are TGTGCCAGCAGCTTAGTGGCGCGGTACAATGAGCAGTTCTTC.

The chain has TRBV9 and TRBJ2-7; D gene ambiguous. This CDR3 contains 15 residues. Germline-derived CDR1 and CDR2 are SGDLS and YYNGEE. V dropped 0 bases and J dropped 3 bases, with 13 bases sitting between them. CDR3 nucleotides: TGTGCCAGCAGCGTAGGCCAAGGTAGTATCTACGAGCAGTACTTC. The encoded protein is CASSVGQGSIYEQYF.

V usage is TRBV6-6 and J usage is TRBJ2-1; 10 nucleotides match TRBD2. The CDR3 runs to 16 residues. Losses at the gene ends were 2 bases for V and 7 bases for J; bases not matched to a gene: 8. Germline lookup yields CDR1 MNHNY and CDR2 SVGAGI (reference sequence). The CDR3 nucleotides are TGTGCCAGCAGTTACGAACTAGCGGGATTAGTGAATGAGCAGTTCTTC. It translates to CASSYELAGLVNEQFF.

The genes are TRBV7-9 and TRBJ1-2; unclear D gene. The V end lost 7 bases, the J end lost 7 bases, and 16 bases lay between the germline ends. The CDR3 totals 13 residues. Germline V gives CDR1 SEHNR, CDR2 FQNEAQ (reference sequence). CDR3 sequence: CASTERAGFGYTF. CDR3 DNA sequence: TGTGCCAGCACCGAACGGGCCGGTTTTGGCTACACCTTC.

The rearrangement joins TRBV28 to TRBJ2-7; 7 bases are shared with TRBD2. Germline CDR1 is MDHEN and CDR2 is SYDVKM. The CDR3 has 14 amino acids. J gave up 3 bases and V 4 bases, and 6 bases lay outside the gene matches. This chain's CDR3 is CASSWLAEIYEQYF. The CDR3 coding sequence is TGTGCCAGCAGTTGGCTAGCGGAGATCTACGAGCAGTACTTC.

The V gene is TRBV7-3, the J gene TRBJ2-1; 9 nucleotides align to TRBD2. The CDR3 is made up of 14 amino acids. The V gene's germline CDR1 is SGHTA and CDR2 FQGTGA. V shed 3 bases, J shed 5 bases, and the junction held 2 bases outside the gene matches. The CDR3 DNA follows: TGTGCCAGCAGCTTGACTAGCGGAGACAATGAGCAGTTCTTC. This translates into CASSLTSGDNEQFF.

CDR3 in DNA: TGTGCCAGCAGCCGGGACACAAACACTGAAGCTTTCTTT. Its translation is CASSRDTNTEAFF. The chain recombines TRBV11-3 with TRBJ1-1; tentatively, D is TRBD1 (6 bases). The CDR3 loop spans 13 amino acids. Trimming took off 5 bases at V and 2 bases at J, with 9 bases between the two ends. CDR1 is SGHNT and CDR2 is YENEEA in the germline V gene.

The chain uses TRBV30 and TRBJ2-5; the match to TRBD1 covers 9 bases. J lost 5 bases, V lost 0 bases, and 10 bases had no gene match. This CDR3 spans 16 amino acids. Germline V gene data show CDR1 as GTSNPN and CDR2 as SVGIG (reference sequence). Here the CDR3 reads CAWSVISDRGRETQYF. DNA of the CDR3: TGTGCCTGGAGTGTCATCTCGGACAGGGGTAGGGAGACCCAGTACTTC.

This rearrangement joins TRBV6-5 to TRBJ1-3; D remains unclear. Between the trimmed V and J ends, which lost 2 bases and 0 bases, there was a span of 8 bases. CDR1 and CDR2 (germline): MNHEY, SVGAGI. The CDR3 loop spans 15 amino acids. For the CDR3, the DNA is TGTGCCAGCAGTTACGTAGCTGACTCTGGAAACACCATATATTTT. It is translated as CASSYVADSGNTIYF.

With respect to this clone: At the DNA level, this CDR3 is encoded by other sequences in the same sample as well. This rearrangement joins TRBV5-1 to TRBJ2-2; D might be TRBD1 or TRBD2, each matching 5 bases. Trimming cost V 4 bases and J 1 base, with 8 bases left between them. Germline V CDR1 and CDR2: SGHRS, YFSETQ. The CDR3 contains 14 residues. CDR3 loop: CASSRDGNTGELFF. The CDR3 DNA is TGCGCCAGCAGCCGGGACGGGAACACCGGGGAGCTGTTTTTT.

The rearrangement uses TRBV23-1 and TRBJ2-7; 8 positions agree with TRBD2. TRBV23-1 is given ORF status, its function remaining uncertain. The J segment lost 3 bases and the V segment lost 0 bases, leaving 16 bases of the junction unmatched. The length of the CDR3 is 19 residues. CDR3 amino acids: CASSQSNRRKELADYEQYF. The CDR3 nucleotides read TGCGCCAGCAGTCAATCGAACAGAAGAAAAGAACTAGCGGACTACGAGCAGTACTTC.

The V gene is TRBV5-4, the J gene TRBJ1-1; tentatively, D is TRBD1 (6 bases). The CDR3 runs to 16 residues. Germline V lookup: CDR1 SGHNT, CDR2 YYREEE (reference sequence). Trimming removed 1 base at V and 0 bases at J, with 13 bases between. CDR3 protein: CASSLTPGQLNTEAFF. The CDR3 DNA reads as TGTGCCAGCAGCTTGACACCGGGACAACTGAACACTGAAGCTTTCTTT.

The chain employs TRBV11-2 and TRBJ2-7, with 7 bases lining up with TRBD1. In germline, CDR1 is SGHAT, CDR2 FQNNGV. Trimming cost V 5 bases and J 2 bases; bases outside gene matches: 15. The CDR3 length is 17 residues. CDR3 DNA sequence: TGTGCCAGCAGCCTTCAGACCGGGACAGCGAATCCCTACGAGCAGTACTTC. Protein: CASSLQTGTANPYEQYF.

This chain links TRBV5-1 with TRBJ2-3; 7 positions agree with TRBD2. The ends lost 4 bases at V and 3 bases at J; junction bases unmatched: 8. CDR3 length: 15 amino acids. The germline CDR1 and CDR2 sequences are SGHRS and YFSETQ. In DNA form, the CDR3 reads TGCGCCAGCAGCCGCGGGGGTGGCGGAACAGATACGCAGTATTTT. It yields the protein CASSRGGGGTDTQYF.

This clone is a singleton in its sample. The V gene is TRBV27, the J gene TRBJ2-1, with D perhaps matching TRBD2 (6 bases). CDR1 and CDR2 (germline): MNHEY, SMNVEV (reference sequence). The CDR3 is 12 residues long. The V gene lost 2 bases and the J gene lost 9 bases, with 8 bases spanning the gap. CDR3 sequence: CASSLEGGEQFF. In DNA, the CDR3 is TGTGCCAGCAGTTTAGAGGGAGGTGAGCAGTTCTTC.

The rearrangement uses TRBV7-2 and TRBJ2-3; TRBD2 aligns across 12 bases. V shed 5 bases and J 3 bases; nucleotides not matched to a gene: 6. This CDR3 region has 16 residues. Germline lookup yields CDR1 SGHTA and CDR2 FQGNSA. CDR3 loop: CASSETSGSGTDTQYF. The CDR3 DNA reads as TGTGCCAGCAGCGAGACTAGCGGGAGTGGGACAGATACGCAGTATTTT.

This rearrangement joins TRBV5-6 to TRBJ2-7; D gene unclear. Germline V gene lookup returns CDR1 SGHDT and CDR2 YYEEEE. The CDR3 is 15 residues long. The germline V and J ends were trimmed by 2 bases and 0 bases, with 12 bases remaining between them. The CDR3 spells CASSFTTRSSYEQYF. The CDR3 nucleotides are TGTGCCAGCAGCTTCACAACCAGAAGCTCCTACGAGCAGTACTTC.

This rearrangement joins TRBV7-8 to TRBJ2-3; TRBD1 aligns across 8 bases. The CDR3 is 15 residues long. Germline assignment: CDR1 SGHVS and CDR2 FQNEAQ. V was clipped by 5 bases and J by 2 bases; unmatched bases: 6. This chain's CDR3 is CASSRLDRDTDTQYF. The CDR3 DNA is TGTGCCAGCAGCCGACTGGACAGGGACACAGATACGCAGTATTTT. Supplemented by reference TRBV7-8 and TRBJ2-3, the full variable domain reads GAGVSQSPRYKVAKRGQDVALRCDPISGHVSLFWYQQALGQGPEFLTYFQNEAQLDKSGLPSDRFFAERPEGSVSTLKIQRTQQEDSAVYLCASSRLDRDTDTQYFGPGTRLTVL.